The text below deals with one T cell receptor beta chain. The source of the sample is a study of somatic mutations in cytotoxic T cells in rheumatoid arthritis. TCRdb keeps only in-frame clones here, not all; method: immunoSEQ multiplex PCR. This table holds some 14,000 clones, around four fifths found once. This clonotype was sampled from an adult with rheumatoid arthritis. Material: CD8+ T cells sorted from blood.

CDR3 residues: CASSLAAGAVGEGYEQYF. The CDR3 region has the DNA TGTGCCAGCAGCTTAGCGGCAGGGGCGGTGGGTGAAGGATACGAGCAGTACTTC. The chain couples TRBV7-6 to TRBJ2-7; a weak D match, TRBD1 (6 bases). The CDR3 contains 18 residues. Trimming removed 0 bases from V and 4 bases from J, with 22 bases in between. Germline loops: CDR1 SGHVS, CDR2 FNYEAQ.